Given below is one T cell receptor (beta chain) in context. What it recognizes is unknown. Here immunoSEQ multiplex PCR was the method, and the copy in TCRdb shows in-frame clones only, minus some. The sample contains over 1.5 million clones, about 98% of which appear only once. The data belong to a study of shared clonotypes between healthy human individuals. Study conclusions and caveats: Having only a few donors restricted how much genetic and exposure-history diversity was captured. Sample collection involved blood only; tissue repertoires are likely different.

The sequenced sample was naive CD4+ T cells sorted from blood. Subset here: CD45RA+ positively selected. The TCR sequence derives from a man under 40 in good health.

CDR3 nucleotide sequence: TGTGCCAGCAGCCTAACGGGACGGAACTATGGCTACACCTTC. Amino acid sequence: CASSLTGRNYGYTF. This rearrangement joins TRBV7-9 to TRBJ1-2; weak D call: TRBD1 (5 bases). Trimming removed 5 bases from V and 2 bases from J, with 12 bases in between. This CDR3 contains 14 residues. Per the germline V gene, CDR1 is SEHNR and CDR2 is FQNEAQ (reference sequence).